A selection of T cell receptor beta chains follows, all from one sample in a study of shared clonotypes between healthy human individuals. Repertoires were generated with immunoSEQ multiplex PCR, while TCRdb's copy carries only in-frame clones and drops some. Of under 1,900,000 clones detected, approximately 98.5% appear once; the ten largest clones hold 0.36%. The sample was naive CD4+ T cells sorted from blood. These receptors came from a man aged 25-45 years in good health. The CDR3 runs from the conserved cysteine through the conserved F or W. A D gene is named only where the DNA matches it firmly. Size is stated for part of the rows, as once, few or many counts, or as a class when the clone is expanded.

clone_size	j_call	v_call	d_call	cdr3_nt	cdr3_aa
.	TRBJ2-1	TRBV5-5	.	TGTGCCAGCAGCTTGGGCGTCAGGCGCTATGAGCAGTTCTTC	CASSLGVRRYEQFF
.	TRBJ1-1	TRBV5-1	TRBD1	TGCGCCAGCAGCTTACTCCTAGGGACAGGGGTCAGGAACACTGAAGCTTTCTTT	CASSLLLGTGVRNTEAFF
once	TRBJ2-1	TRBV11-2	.	TGTGCCAGCAGCTTACCCGGGAGAGATGAGCAGTTCTTC	CASSLPGRDEQFF
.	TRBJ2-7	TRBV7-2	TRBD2	TGTGCCAGCAGCCCCACTAGCGGGAGGGTCTCACGCGGAGGGCAGTACTTC	CASSPTSGRVSRGGQYF
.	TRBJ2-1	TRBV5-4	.	TGTGCCAGCAGCCCGCTCCCAGAGGAGCAGTTCTTC	CASSPLPEEQFF
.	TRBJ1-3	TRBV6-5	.	TGTGCCAGCAGTTACACGGGACTGCACTCTGGAAACACCATATATTTT	CASSYTGLHSGNTIYF
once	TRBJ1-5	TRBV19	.	TGTGCCAGTAGCCTAGACAGCTCAAACAATCAGCCCCAGCATTTT	CASSLDSSNNQPQHF
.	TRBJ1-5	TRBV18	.	TGTGCCAGCTCACTTAAACCGGGCCATCGGGGCAATCAGCCCCAGCATTTT	CASSLKPGHRGNQPQHF
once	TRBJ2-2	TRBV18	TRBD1	TGTGCCAGCTCACTGGGACAGTCGAACACCGGGGAGCTGTTTTTT	CASSLGQSNTGELFF
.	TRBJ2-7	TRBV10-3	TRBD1	TGTGCCATCAGTGAAGACAGGGGGAGCTCCTACGAGCAGTACTTC	CAISEDRGSSYEQYF
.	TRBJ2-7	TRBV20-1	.	TGCAGTGCTGGCCCCGAGCAGTACTTC	CSAGPEQYF
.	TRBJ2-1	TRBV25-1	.	TGTGCCAGCAGTTTACGGGGCTATGAGCAGTTCTTC	CASSLRGYEQFF
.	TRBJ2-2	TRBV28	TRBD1	TGTGCCAGCAGTCCAGACCTGTACAGGGGGCTGAGGACCGGGGAGCTGTTTTTT	CASSPDLYRGLRTGELFF
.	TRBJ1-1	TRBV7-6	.	TGTGCCAGCAGCTTATTGGACAACGGTGAAGCTTTCTTT	CASSLLDNGEAFF